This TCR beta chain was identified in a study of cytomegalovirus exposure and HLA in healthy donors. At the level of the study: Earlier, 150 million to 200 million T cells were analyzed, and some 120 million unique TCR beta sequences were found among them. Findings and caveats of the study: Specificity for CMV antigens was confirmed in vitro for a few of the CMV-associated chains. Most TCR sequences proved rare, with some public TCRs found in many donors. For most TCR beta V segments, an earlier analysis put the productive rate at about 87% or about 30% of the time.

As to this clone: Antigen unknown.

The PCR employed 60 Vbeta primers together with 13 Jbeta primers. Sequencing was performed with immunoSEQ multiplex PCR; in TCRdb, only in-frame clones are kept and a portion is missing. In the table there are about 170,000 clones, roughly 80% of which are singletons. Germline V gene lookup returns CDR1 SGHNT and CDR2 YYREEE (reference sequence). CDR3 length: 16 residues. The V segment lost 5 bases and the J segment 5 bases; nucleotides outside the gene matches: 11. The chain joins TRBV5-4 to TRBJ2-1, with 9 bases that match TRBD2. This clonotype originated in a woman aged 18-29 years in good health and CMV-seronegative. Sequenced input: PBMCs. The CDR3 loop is CASRKTSGQPNNEQFF. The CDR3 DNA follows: TGTGCCAGCAGGAAGACTAGCGGACAACCGAACAATGAGCAGTTCTTC. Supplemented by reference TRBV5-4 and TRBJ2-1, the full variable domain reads ETGVTQSPTHLIKTRGQQVTLRCSSQSGHNTVSWYQQALGQGPQFIFQYYREEENGRGNFPPRFSGLQFPNYSSELNVNALELDDSALYLCASRKTSGQPNNEQFFGPGTRLTVL.